This T cell receptor beta chain is from a study of technical replicates of blood from a few donors. Repertoires were generated with immunoSEQ multiplex PCR, while TCRdb's copy carries only in-frame clones and drops some. Among under 100,000 clones, approximately 83% were seen once, and the ten largest hold approximately 5%. Trimming at V came to 8 bases and at J to 6 bases, leaving 15 bases not matched to a gene. The CDR3 is 15 residues long. The germline V gene has CDR1 GTSNPN and CDR2 SVGIG (reference sequence). Input material: PBMCs. This chain connects TRBV30 to TRBJ2-2, with TRBD2 identical over 7 bases. This receptor was taken from a human donor in good health. Some clones in this sample may be carry-over from other donors' samples. The CDR3 nucleotides read TGTGCCCAAGGGGCGGGAGCCCTTTGGGCCGGGGAGCTGTTTTTT. Protein product: CAQGAGALWAGELFF.